Below are 15 T cell receptor beta chains sequenced from a single sample in a study of shared clonotypes between healthy human individuals. Sequenced by immunoSEQ multiplex PCR; TCRdb stores in-frame clones only, minus some. The data contain just over 2,000,000 clones, 85% to 95% of them singletons. The sequenced sample consisted of naive CD4+ T cells sorted from blood. Subset defined: CD45RA+ positively selected. The receptors here all came from a man aged 18-30 years in good health.

In regard to this clone: An end of the junction does not agree with germline; a read error may underlie this. V usage is TRBV7-7 and J usage is TRBJ2-2; D not resolved. The CDR3 is 14 amino acids. CDR1 and CDR2 from the germline V gene are SSHAT and FNYEAQ (reference sequence). This CDR3 is CASSLATNTGELFF. The CDR3 region has the DNA TGTGCTAGCAGCTTAGCTACGAACACCGGGGAGCTGTTTTTT. Combining the CDR3 with reference TRBV7-7 and TRBJ2-2 gives the whole variable domain GAGVSQSPRYKVTKRGQDVTLRCDPISSHATLYWYQQALGQGPEFLTYFNYEAQPDKSGLPSDRFSAERPEGSISTLTIQRTEQRDSAMYRCASSLATNTGELFFGEGSRLTVL.

The V and J genes are TRBV18 and TRBJ2-3; TRBD1 or TRBD2 may be the D gene (5 bases each). The V end was cut by 0 bases, the J end by 5 bases, with 12 bases between. CDR1 and CDR2 from the germline V gene are KGHSH and LQKENI. The CDR3 has 15 residues. CDR3 protein: CASSPPGTPLDTQYF. The DNA for the CDR3 is TGTGCCAGCTCACCACCAGGGACCCCCCTAGATACGCAGTATTTT.

This sequence joins TRBV6-5 and TRBJ2-4; D may correspond to TRBD1 or TRBD2 (5 bases each). The V gene lost 0 bases and the J gene lost 1 base, with 10 bases spanning the gap. CDR1 is MNHEY and CDR2 is SVGAGI in the germline V gene. CDR3 length: 16 amino acids. This CDR3 reads CASSYSRDRAKNIQYF. The CDR3 DNA reads as TGTGCCAGCAGTTACTCTAGGGACCGGGCCAAAAACATTCAGTACTTC.

As to this clone: Different DNA sequences within this sample yield the same CDR3. The CDR3 sequence: CASSIGPGGYTF. The CDR3 region has the DNA TGTGCCAGTAGTATAGGCCCGGGTGGCTACACCTTC. The V gene is TRBV19, the J gene TRBJ1-2, with D hard to call. V lost 1 base to trimming and J lost 7 bases, with 7 bases between them. Germline-derived CDR1 and CDR2 are LNHDA and SQIVND (reference sequence). There are 12 residues in the CDR3.

This clone was counted once. The V call is TRBV15, the J call TRBJ1-2; 12 positions match TRBD1. V shed 0 bases and J 7 bases; nucleotides not matched to a gene: 6. The CDR3 length is 16 residues. The germline gives CDR1 LNHNV, CDR2 YYDKDF (reference sequence). The CDR3 nucleotides read TGTGCCACCAGCAGAGACCTGGGACAGGGGGCCGGTGGCTACACCTTC. Translating it yields CATSRDLGQGAGGYTF.

Only one count was recorded for this clone. The chain carries TRBV6-5 and TRBJ1-5; perhaps TRBD1 as D (5 bases). Trimming left V 6 bases short and J 4 bases short, with 10 bases between. This CDR3 contains 13 residues. Germline V gene lookup returns CDR1 MNHEY and CDR2 SVGAGI. The CDR3 coding sequence is TGTGCCAGCAGAGACAGCCCTAATCAGCCCCAGCATTTT. Translating gives CASRDSPNQPQHF.

The chain couples TRBV27 to TRBJ2-7; 8 bases map to TRBD1. The V gene end was trimmed by 6 bases and the J gene end by 0 bases; junction bases not matched to a gene: 4. The CDR3 is 14 amino acids. Germline V gene data show CDR1 as MNHEY and CDR2 as SMNVEV (reference sequence). The CDR3 DNA sequence: TGTGCCAGCAGCCTCAGGGGGCCCTCCTACGAGCAGTACTTC. Translation: CASSLRGPSYEQYF.

Written as DNA, the CDR3 is TGTGCCAGCAGGATAACAGGGCTGAGTCAGCCCCAGCATTTT. Protein sequence: CASRITGLSQPQHF. The chain combines TRBV6-1 with TRBJ1-5, with a tentative D call TRBD1 (6 bases). The CDR3 loop spans 14 amino acids. CDR1 is MNHNS, CDR2 SASEGT, per germline. Trimming removed 6 bases from V and 6 bases from J, with 15 bases in between.

J is TRBJ1-6 and V is TRBV7-2; D ambiguous. The CDR3 contains 14 residues. Germline V CDR1 and CDR2: SGHTA, FQGNSA. Trimming pared 5 bases from V and 7 bases from J, leaving 12 bases between. CDR3 loop: CASSPLRRNSPLHF. CDR3 coding DNA: TGTGCCAGCAGCCCCTTGCGAAGGAATTCACCCCTCCACTTT.

CDR3 amino acids: CSVVLGTLGYNEQFF. CDR3 DNA: TGCAGCGTCGTACTAGGGACCCTGGGCTACAATGAGCAGTTCTTC. The chain recombines TRBV29-1 with TRBJ2-1, with D possibly being TRBD1 or TRBD2 (5 bases each). Trimming left V 6 bases short and J 3 bases short, with 18 bases between. There are 15 residues in the CDR3. CDR1 is SQVTM, CDR2 ANQGSEA, per germline.

This clone appeared many times. The chain has TRBV6-6 and TRBJ1-2; 7 bases agree with TRBD1. Losses at the gene ends were 2 bases for V and 4 bases for J; bases not matched to a gene: 4. Looked up from germline, CDR1 is MNHNY and CDR2 is SVGAGI (reference sequence). The CDR3 extends over 14 amino acids. CDR3 residues: CASSYTGTAYGYTF. CDR3 bases: TGTGCCAGCAGTTACACCGGGACAGCCTATGGCTACACCTTC.

The chain couples TRBV18 to TRBJ2-7, with D uncertain. Trimming stripped 2 bases from V and 1 base from J, with 6 bases between. This CDR3 comprises 13 residues. CDR1 KGHSH and CDR2 LQKENI come from the germline V gene. CDR3 sequence reads: CASSPGMSYEQYF. In nucleotides, the CDR3 is TGTGCCAGCTCACCAGGGATGTCCTACGAGCAGTACTTC.

This clone was detected once. The V and J genes are TRBV7-2 and TRBJ2-2; a weak D match, TRBD1 (5 bases). This CDR3 comprises 16 residues. Germline V gene lookup returns CDR1 SGHTA and CDR2 FQGNSA. The V and J ends lost 0 bases and 6 bases respectively, with 14 bases between them. The CDR3 region has the DNA TGTGCCAGCAGCTTAGCAGGGCAGGGTCGGTCCGGGGAGCTGTTTTTT. Its translation is CASSLAGQGRSGELFF.

On this clone: The same CDR3 can be traced to other DNA sequences in this sample. The chain links TRBV7-9 to TRBJ1-4; perhaps TRBD1 as D (5 bases). V gave up 5 bases and J gave up 5 bases, with 12 bases separating them. The germline CDR1 and CDR2 sequences are SEHNR and FQNEAQ (reference sequence). The CDR3 has 14 amino acids. CDR3 loop: CASSLGQGNEKLFF. For the CDR3, the DNA is TGTGCCAGCAGCCTCGGCCAGGGAAATGAAAAACTGTTTTTT.

The chain has TRBV6-5 and TRBJ2-7; 7 bases are a match to TRBD2. Germline V CDR1 and CDR2: MNHEY, SVGAGI. This CDR3 spans 12 amino acids. Trimming at V came to 7 bases and at J to 6 bases, leaving 6 bases not matched to a gene. CDR3 sequence reads: CASTAGRGEQYF. The CDR3 nucleotides read TGTGCCAGCACAGCGGGGCGCGGCGAGCAGTACTTC.